These 18 T cell receptor beta chains originate from one sample sequenced in a study of CD8+CD57+ T cells in acquired aplastic anemia. The TCR beta profiling, which covered VDJ combination and CDR3 sequence, was carried out using genomic DNA as the template. TCRdb recomputed calls from the reads with MiXCR, one row per CDR3 protein. The sample has 150,000 or so distinct CDR3 sequences, 55% to 80% seen once. The sequenced material came from sorted CD4+, CD8+, or CD8+CD57+ T cells (not recorded which) from PBMCs. The source is a human donor in good health.

The chain employs TRBV6-2 or TRBV6-3 and TRBJ1-6; D gene uncertain. CDR1 and CDR2 from the germline V gene are MNHEY and SVGEGT. The length of the CDR3 is 14 residues. V was cut by 0 bases and J by 7 bases, with 7 bases left in between. CDR3 sequence reads: CASSYSMENSPLHF. CDR3 nucleotides: TGTGCCAGCAGTTACTCGATGGAGAATTCACCCCTCCACTTT.

V and J are TRBV20-1 and TRBJ1-1, with D perhaps matching TRBD1 (5 bases). The CDR3 runs 12 residues. V dropped 6 bases and J dropped 6 bases, with 14 bases sitting between them. Germline assignment: CDR1 DFQATT and CDR2 SNEGSKA (reference sequence). As DNA, the CDR3 is TGCAGTGCGACGGGGCAGACTCCTGAAGCTTTCTTT. It yields the protein CSATGQTPEAFF.

This chain connects TRBV19 to TRBJ1-5; D is undetermined. The length of the CDR3 is 12 residues. V lost 7 bases to trimming and J lost 4 bases, with 8 bases between them. CDR1 is LNHDA and CDR2 is SQIVND in the germline V gene (reference sequence). In DNA, the CDR3 is TGTGCCAGTAACGGTGGGAATCAGCCCCAGCATTTT. This codes for CASNGGNQPQHF.

This sequence joins TRBV9 and TRBJ1-3; D remains ambiguous. The CDR3 loop spans 13 amino acids. CDR1 is SGDLS, CDR2 YYNGEE, per germline. Trimming cost V 4 bases and J 2 bases, with 7 bases left between them. This CDR3 is CASSFNTGNTIYF. As DNA, the CDR3 is TGTGCCAGCAGCTTCAACACTGGAAACACCATATATTTT. Together with reference TRBV9 and TRBJ1-3, the CDR3 gives the full variable domain: DSGVTQTPKHLITATGQRVTLRCSPRSGDLSVYWYQQSLDQGLQFLIQYYNGEERAKGNILERFSAQQFPDLHSELNLSSLELGDSALYFCASSFNTGNTIYFGEGSWLTVV.

This clonotype has a handful of counts. J is TRBJ2-1 and V is TRBV24-1, with 8 bases identical to TRBD1. CDR3 length: 17 amino acids. The V and J ends lost 5 bases and 7 bases, in that order; junction bases with no gene match: 15. CDR1 is KGHDR, CDR2 SFDVKD, per germline. The chain's CDR3 is CATSGMGDRNHPNEQFF. The CDR3 DNA sequence: TGTGCCACCAGTGGTATGGGGGACAGGAATCACCCAAATGAGCAGTTCTTC.

The chain has TRBV29-1 and TRBJ1-2, with D maybe TRBD1 (6 bases). CDR1 and CDR2 (germline): SQVTM, ANQGSEA. CDR3 size: 12 residues. The V and J ends lost 5 bases and 5 bases respectively, with 12 bases between them. CDR3 sequence (DNA): TGCAGCGTTCTCAGGGGAAGGTATGGCTACACCTTC. Protein sequence: CSVLRGRYGYTF.

V and J are TRBV2 and TRBJ2-7; TRBD2 is a possible D gene (6 bases). Trimming cost V 2 bases and J 0 bases, with 14 bases left between them. This CDR3 region has 16 residues. Germline loops: CDR1 SNHLY, CDR2 FYNNEI. This CDR3 is CASSELSGTFSYEQYF. For the CDR3, the DNA is TGTGCCAGCAGTGAACTCTCCGGGACTTTCTCCTACGAGCAGTACTTC.

The chain employs TRBV20-1 and TRBJ2-7; 15 bases fit TRBD2. Germline lookup yields CDR1 DFQATT and CDR2 SNEGSKA (reference sequence). CDR3 length: 15 amino acids. Trimming removed 6 bases from V and 4 bases from J; junction bases left unmatched: 7. The CDR3, as DNA: TGCAGTGCAGGTGGACTAGCGGGAGGGATGTACGAGCAGTACTTC. It specifies CSAGGLAGGMYEQYF.

This chain uses TRBV7-3 with TRBJ2-7; TRBD1 might be the D (5 bases). The CDR3 has 14 residues. The germline V gene encodes CDR1 SGHTA and CDR2 FQGTGA. The V gene lost 6 bases and the J gene lost 3 bases, with 15 bases spanning the gap. CDR3 amino acids: CASRETVYDYEQYF. The CDR3 coding sequence is TGTGCCAGCAGAGAGACAGTCTACGACTACGAGCAGTACTTC.

This sequence joins TRBV2 and TRBJ2-7; 10 bases match TRBD1. Germline V lookup: CDR1 SNHLY, CDR2 FYNNEI. The CDR3 covers 15 residues. V lost 6 bases to trimming and J lost 2 bases; unmatched junction nucleotides: 7. The CDR3 sequence is CASRGDRGKPYEQYF. The CDR3 coding sequence is TGTGCCAGCAGGGGGGACAGGGGTAAGCCCTACGAGCAGTACTTC.

The chain carries TRBV5-1 and TRBJ2-7; 10 nucleotides agree with TRBD1. J lost 6 bases, V lost 0 bases, and 6 bases had no gene match. This CDR3 comprises 15 residues. The germline V gene encodes CDR1 SGHRS and CDR2 YFSETQ. CDR3 region: CASSLDGQGGGEQYF. CDR3 DNA sequence: TGCGCCAGCAGCTTGGATGGACAGGGGGGAGGCGAGCAGTACTTC.

The table lists this clonotype with many counts. The chain joins TRBV20-1 to TRBJ2-1; 10 bases match TRBD1. CDR1 and CDR2 from the germline V gene are DFQATT and SNEGSKA (reference sequence). V trimming: 5 bases; J trimming: 9 bases; junction bases outside the gene matches: 10. The CDR3 is 14 residues long. CDR3 amino acids: CSAWAGTGVGEQFF. In DNA form, the CDR3 reads TGCAGTGCTTGGGCCGGGACAGGGGTCGGTGAGCAGTTCTTC.

This chain uses TRBV15 with TRBJ2-7; possible D gene TRBD2, 5 bases. Germline-derived CDR1 and CDR2 are LNHNV and YYDKDF (reference sequence). V lost 6 bases and J lost 7, with 19 bases in between. The CDR3 spans 14 residues. The CDR3 loop is CATRWGAGSGEQYF. The CDR3 DNA reads TGTGCCACCAGGTGGGGTGCGGGCTCTGGGGAGCAGTACTTC.

This clonotype occurred a few times. The chain joins TRBV10-3 to TRBJ2-1, with 11 bases fitting TRBD1. V was clipped by 10 bases and J by 9 bases; unmatched bases: 5. Germline lookup yields CDR1 ENHRY and CDR2 SYGVKD. This CDR3 contains 12 residues. CDR3 sequence reads: CASGQGAGEQFF. DNA of the CDR3: TGTGCCAGCGGACAGGGGGCAGGTGAGCAGTTCTTC.

This clonotype came up a few times. The chain uses TRBV7-9 and TRBJ2-2; 7 bases are shared with TRBD1. V lost 5 bases to trimming and J lost 11 bases; unmatched junction nucleotides: 17. CDR1 and CDR2 from the germline V gene are SEHNR and FQNEAQ (reference sequence). This CDR3 contains 16 residues. The CDR3 sequence is CASSPLDGTATYELFF. DNA of the CDR3: TGTGCCAGCAGCCCACTAGACGGGACAGCCACCTACGAGCTGTTTTTT. The entire variable domain, with the rest obtained from reference TRBV7-9 and TRBJ2-2, is as follows: DTGVSQNPRHKITKRGQNVTFRCDPISEHNRLYWYRQTLGQGPEFLTYFQNEAQLEKSRLLSDRFSAERPKGSFSTLEIQRTEQGDSAMYLCASSPLDGTATYELFFGEGSRLTVL.

The chain recombines TRBV7-2 with TRBJ2-5; 13 bases are shared with TRBD2. The CDR3 sequence is 17 residues long. V shed 0 bases and J 1 base; nucleotides not matched to a gene: 2. Germline V gene lookup returns CDR1 SGHTA and CDR2 FQGNSA. The CDR3 coding sequence is TGTGCCAGCAGCTTAGCGGGACTAGCGGGGCGCCAAGAGACCCAGTACTTC. Protein: CASSLAGLAGRQETQYF.

This clonotype came up a few times. V is TRBV4-1 and J is TRBJ2-6, with TRBD2 matching over 10 bases. CDR3 length: 19 residues. Germline loops: CDR1 MGHRA, CDR2 YSYEKL. With 1 base clipped from V and 2 bases from J, the junction kept 8 bases outside the gene matches. CDR3 DNA: TGCGCCAGCAGCCAAGCTGTACTAGCGGGACGGACTGGGGCCAACGTCCTGACTTTC. Encoded protein: CASSQAVLAGRTGANVLTF.

This clonotype was seen once. The rearrangement joins TRBV24-1 to TRBJ2-3; 8 bases map to TRBD2. Trimming took 3 bases from V and 2 from J; bases not matched to a gene: 9. The CDR3 has 17 amino acids. Per germline, CDR1 KGHDR and CDR2 SFDVKD. As DNA, the CDR3 is TGTGCCACCAGTGATCGTAAGGCGGGGGGCCACACAGATACGCAGTATTTT. Translated, it gives CATSDRKAGGHTDTQYF.